This T cell receptor (beta chain) came from a study of control samples from healthy donors and cancer patients. Clones were read by immunoSEQ multiplex PCR, and TCRdb kept only the in-frame ones, dropping some. The table shows about 170,000 clones, with 88% occurring only once. In germline, CDR1 is SGDLS, CDR2 YYNGEE. The CDR3 has 16 residues. V shed 1 base, J shed 2 bases, and the junction held 5 bases outside the gene matches. This clonotype was obtained from a woman aged 30 to 39 in good health. What was sequenced was blood. The chain has TRBV9 and TRBJ2-3, with 9 bases matching TRBD2. For the CDR3, the DNA is TGTGCCAGCAGCGTAAGGGCGGGGGGGTTCACAGATACGCAGTATTTT. This gives the protein CASSVRAGGFTDTQYF.